The table lists the clone carrying this T cell receptor (beta chain) with a few counts. No antigen is known for it. These data belong to a study of T cell responses to AZD1222 COVID-19 vaccine. Study-level findings and limits: Samples come after the peak T cell response, not at day 14.

Method: immunoSEQ multiplex PCR; TCRdb's copy keeps in-frame clones and lacks some. This sample yields 200,000 to 250,000 clones, of which approximately 94% are seen a single time; around 1.7% belongs to the top ten. The sample here was peripheral blood, taken 28 days after the second dose of the MenACWY control vaccine. The sequence was obtained from an adult who received the MenACWY meningococcal vaccine as a control.

The CDR3 DNA follows: TGTGCCAGCAGTTTTAGCGGGGGGTGGCAGACCGGGGAGCTGTTTTTT. It codes for CASSFSGGWQTGELFF. V usage is TRBV27 and J usage is TRBJ2-2; 10 bases map to TRBD2. Trimming removed 3 bases from V and 5 bases from J; junction bases left unmatched: 6. The CDR3 totals 16 residues. The V gene's germline CDR1 is MNHEY and CDR2 SMNVEV (reference sequence).